What follows describes a single T cell receptor beta chain. Its antigen remains unidentified. This specimen comes from a study of vaccination and CD4 T cells after COVID-19. Study-wide findings and caveats: Convalescent patient numbers were relatively low, with no early post-infection timepoints.

At the Johns Hopkins FTIC core, DNA taken from cultured CD4+ T cells was sequenced by way of the Oncomine TCR Beta short-read assay. After culture, CD4+ T cells served as the source for genomic DNA extraction. TCRdb reprocessed the PCR reads with MiXCR, giving one entry per CDR3 protein. The sample contains some 11,000 distinct CDR3 sequences, over 60% of which appear only once. After removal of 6 bases from V and 5 bases from J, the junction contained 7 bases not matched to a gene. The germline gives CDR1 SGHTA, CDR2 FQGNSA. This CDR3 comprises 14 residues. The sample's treatment: roughly ten-day PBMC culture with coronavirus spike peptide pools or control peptides (ViraFEST assay). Antigen-specific T cells were expanded with peptide pools by ViraFEST, and TCRs were then sequenced.

Sample: CD4+ T cells from blood, cultured in vitro. The clonotype comes from a human donor who had recovered from COVID-19. The gene calls are TRBV7-2 and TRBJ1-1; 9 positions agree with TRBD1. The CDR3 loop reads CASSLGTGRTEAFF. The CDR3 nucleotides are TGTGCCAGCAGTCTAGGGACAGGGAGGACTGAAGCTTTCTTT.